These T cell receptor beta chains were read from a single sample in a study of shared clonotypes between healthy human individuals. TCRdb keeps only in-frame clones here, not all; method: immunoSEQ multiplex PCR. The sample lists roughly 2.1 million clones, roughly 91% seen once, with more than 1.5% in the top ten. Sequenced material: naive CD8+ T cells from PBMCs. The receptors were gathered from a man aged 18 to 30 in good health. Some clones in this sample may be carry-over from other donors' samples. CDR3s include the opening cysteine and the closing phenylalanine or tryptophan. The D gene is left open where the match is weak. Clone size is shown for a subset of rows, as once, few, many or a class of expanded clone.

abundance: NA
v_gene: TRBV27
d_gene: TRBD2
j_gene: TRBJ2-3
CDR3nt: TGTGCCAGCAGTTTGGGTAGCGGGGGGAACACAGATACGCAGTATTTT
CDR3aa: CASSLGSGGNTDTQYF

abundance: NA
v_gene: TRBV6-5
d_gene: NA
j_gene: TRBJ1-1
CDR3nt: TGTGCCAGCAGTTACCGAGCCTACGGGGGCAAGACTGAAGCTTTCTTT
CDR3aa: CASSYRAYGGKTEAFF

abundance: NA
v_gene: TRBV28
d_gene: NA
j_gene: TRBJ2-1
CDR3nt: TGTGCCAGCAGCGCCCGGAGGGGGAGGTCCTACAATGAGCAGTTCTTC
CDR3aa: CASSARRGRSYNEQFF

abundance: NA
v_gene: TRBV6-5
d_gene: TRBD2
j_gene: TRBJ2-7
CDR3nt: TGTGCCAGCAGACGACTAGCGGGCCTCTACGAGCAGTACTTC
CDR3aa: CASRRLAGLYEQYF

abundance: NA
v_gene: TRBV5-6
d_gene: TRBD1
j_gene: TRBJ2-7
CDR3nt: TGTGCCAGCAGCTGGGGGACAGGGGGATATCTCGAGCAGTACTTC
CDR3aa: CASSWGTGGYLEQYF

abundance: once
v_gene: TRBV28
d_gene: TRBD1
j_gene: TRBJ1-4
CDR3nt: TGTGCCAGCAGTCCGGGGGGACAGGGAGGCACTAATGAAAAACTGTTTTTT
CDR3aa: CASSPGGQGGTNEKLFF

abundance: NA
v_gene: TRBV6-5
d_gene: NA
j_gene: TRBJ1-1
CDR3nt: TGTGCCAGCAGGGTGGCAGCGAACACTGAAGCTTTCTTT
CDR3aa: CASRVAANTEAFF

abundance: NA
v_gene: TRBV7-2
d_gene: NA
j_gene: TRBJ1-2
CDR3nt: TGTGCCAGCAGCTTAGCCACAGCATGGGTATATGGCTACACCTTC
CDR3aa: CASSLATAWVYGYTF

abundance: NA
v_gene: TRBV18
d_gene: NA
j_gene: TRBJ2-7
CDR3nt: TGTGCCAGCTCACCAGTAGGCACGGAGGGGTTAAGGGGCGAGCAGTACTTC
CDR3aa: CASSPVGTEGLRGEQYF

abundance: NA
v_gene: TRBV7-2
d_gene: TRBD2
j_gene: TRBJ2-7
CDR3nt: TGTGCCAGCAGCTCCAGGACTAGCGGGAAGTTCTACGAGCAGTACTTC
CDR3aa: CASSSRTSGKFYEQYF

abundance: NA
v_gene: TRBV5-4
d_gene: TRBD2
j_gene: TRBJ2-7
CDR3nt: TGTGCCAGCAGCTTGGGTAGCGGGAGGGTTCTCAGCTCCTACGAGCAGTACTTC
CDR3aa: CASSLGSGRVLSSYEQYF

abundance: NA
v_gene: TRBV29-1
d_gene: TRBD1
j_gene: TRBJ1-2
CDR3nt: TGCAGCGTCCAGACAGGGGGCTTGGACACCTTC
CDR3aa: CSVQTGGLDTF

abundance: NA
v_gene: TRBV28
d_gene: TRBD2
j_gene: TRBJ2-7
CDR3nt: TGTGCCAGCAGTTCACTAGCGGGAGGGCCTGACGAGCAGTACTTC
CDR3aa: CASSSLAGGPDEQYF

abundance: NA
v_gene: TRBV7-9
d_gene: TRBD1
j_gene: TRBJ2-7
CDR3nt: TGTGCCAGCAGCAGCAGGGACAGGGGTTTCGAGCAGTACTTC
CDR3aa: CASSSRDRGFEQYF

abundance: NA
v_gene: TRBV5-4
d_gene: NA
j_gene: TRBJ1-1
CDR3nt: TGTGCCAGCAGCTTGGCCGGGAGCGAAGAAATGAACACTGAAGCTTTCTTT
CDR3aa: CASSLAGSEEMNTEAFF